This T cell receptor beta chain appears in the sequencing data of a study of cytomegalovirus exposure and HLA in healthy donors. The PCR employed 60 Vbeta primers together with 13 Jbeta primers. TCRdb keeps only in-frame clones here, not all; method: immunoSEQ multiplex PCR. Found here are 130,000 to 150,000 clones, around 80% of them singletons; the top ten hold 2.5% to 3%. The CDR3 sequence is 14 residues long. Per the germline V gene, CDR1 is SEHNR and CDR2 is FQNEAQ (reference sequence). Trimming stripped 1 base from V and 4 bases from J, with 10 bases between. The V call is TRBV7-9, the J call TRBJ1-2, with D possibly TRBD1 on 5 matching bases. The TCR comes from a female donor in good health and CMV-seronegative. Material for sequencing was PBMCs. CDR3 in amino acids: CASSLDLGGYGYTF. As DNA, the CDR3 is TGTGCCAGCAGCTTAGATCTGGGGGGCTATGGCTACACCTTC.